These T cell receptor beta chains were read from a single sample in a study of graft-versus-host responses after intestinal transplantation. Profiling relied on immunoSEQ multiplex PCR, and the TCRdb table lists in-frame clones only, not all of them. The repertoire holds some 130,000 clones, with just under 95% as singletons. These TCRs' antigens remain unknown. The sequencing here drew on unstimulated CD4+ T cells sorted from spleen or lymph node cells, taken before intestinal transplant. The receptors originated from a human donor who received an intestinal transplant. CDR3s include the opening cysteine and the closing phenylalanine or tryptophan. D genes are given only for firm matches. Not every row has a clone size; where given, it reads once, few, many or a size class.

v_call: TRBV6-1; clone_size: .; j_call: TRBJ2-7; d_call: .; cdr3_aa: CASSPQTGPFVEQYF; cdr3_nt: TGTGCCAGCAGCCCACAGACAGGACCCTTCGTGGAGCAGTACTTC
v_call: TRBV6-5; clone_size: .; j_call: TRBJ1-1; d_call: .; cdr3_aa: CASSYEGNTEAFF; cdr3_nt: TGTGCCAGCAGTTACGAGGGGAACACTGAAGCTTTCTTT
v_call: TRBV5-5; clone_size: .; j_call: TRBJ1-4; d_call: TRBD1; cdr3_aa: CASSWGQFNEKLFF; cdr3_nt: TGTGCCAGCAGCTGGGGACAGTTTAATGAAAAACTGTTTTTT
v_call: TRBV5-6; clone_size: few; j_call: TRBJ2-7; d_call: .; cdr3_aa: CASSLGTRPRYEQYF; cdr3_nt: TGTGCCAGCAGCTTGGGCACTCGCCCTCGCTACGAGCAGTACTTC
v_call: TRBV28; clone_size: .; j_call: TRBJ2-5; d_call: .; cdr3_aa: CASSSWALDYF; cdr3_nt: TGTGCCAGCAGTTCATGGGCCCTGGATTACTTC
v_call: TRBV5-1; clone_size: .; j_call: TRBJ2-1; d_call: TRBD1; cdr3_aa: CASSSGTGGNEQFF; cdr3_nt: TGCGCCAGCAGCTCCGGGACAGGGGGGAATGAGCAGTTCTTC
v_call: TRBV2; clone_size: .; j_call: TRBJ2-5; d_call: .; cdr3_aa: CASRGAKETQYF; cdr3_nt: TGTGCCAGCAGGGGGGCGAAAGAGACCCAGTACTTC
v_call: TRBV9; clone_size: .; j_call: TRBJ2-2; d_call: TRBD1; cdr3_aa: CASSPRDRVTGELFF; cdr3_nt: TGTGCCAGCAGCCCCCGGGACAGGGTCACCGGGGAGCTGTTTTTT
v_call: TRBV6-5; clone_size: once; j_call: TRBJ1-3; d_call: TRBD1; cdr3_aa: CASSYSRQGMGTIYF; cdr3_nt: TGTGCCAGCAGTTACTCTCGACAGGGAATGGGCACCATATATTTT
v_call: TRBV6-6; clone_size: .; j_call: TRBJ2-1; d_call: TRBD2; cdr3_aa: CASSTLAGGMNEQFF; cdr3_nt: TGTGCCAGCAGTACCCTAGCGGGAGGGATGAATGAGCAGTTCTTC
v_call: TRBV18; clone_size: .; j_call: TRBJ1-2; d_call: TRBD1; cdr3_aa: CASSPGTGNGYTF; cdr3_nt: TGTGCCAGCTCACCCGGGACAGGGAACGGCTACACCTTC
v_call: TRBV5-1; clone_size: .; j_call: TRBJ1-4; d_call: .; cdr3_aa: CASSLVGISNEKLFF; cdr3_nt: TGCGCCAGCAGCTTGGTTGGGATATCTAATGAAAAACTGTTTTTT
v_call: TRBV11-2; clone_size: .; j_call: TRBJ2-1; d_call: .; cdr3_aa: CASSPDRVNEQFF; cdr3_nt: TGTGCCAGCAGCCCAGACCGCGTCAATGAGCAGTTCTTC